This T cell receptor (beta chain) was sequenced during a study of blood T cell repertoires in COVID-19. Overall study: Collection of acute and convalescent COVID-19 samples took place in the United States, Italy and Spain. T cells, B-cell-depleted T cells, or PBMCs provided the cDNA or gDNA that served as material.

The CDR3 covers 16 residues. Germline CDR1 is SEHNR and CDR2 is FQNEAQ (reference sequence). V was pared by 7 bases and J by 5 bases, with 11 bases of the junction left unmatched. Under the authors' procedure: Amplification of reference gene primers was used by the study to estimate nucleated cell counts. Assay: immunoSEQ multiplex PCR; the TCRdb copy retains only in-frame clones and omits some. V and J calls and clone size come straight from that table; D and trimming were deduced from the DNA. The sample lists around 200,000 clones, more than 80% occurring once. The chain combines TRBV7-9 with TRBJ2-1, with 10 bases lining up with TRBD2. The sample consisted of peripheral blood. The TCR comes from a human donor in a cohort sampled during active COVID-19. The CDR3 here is CASTPGSGGANNEQFF. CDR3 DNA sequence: TGTGCCAGCACCCCCGGGAGCGGGGGGGCAAACAATGAGCAGTTCTTC.